This T cell receptor (beta chain) emerged from a study of T cell responses to AZD1222 COVID-19 vaccine. Trimming took 4 bases from V and 3 from J, leaving 16 bases between them. The V gene's germline CDR1 is SGDLS and CDR2 YYNGEE. The CDR3 is 15 residues long. Sequencing was performed with immunoSEQ multiplex PCR; in TCRdb, only in-frame clones are kept and a portion is missing. The sample consists of roughly 80,000 clones, over 80% of them appearing once. Sample: peripheral blood, taken on day 0 of AZD1222 vaccination. This clonotype originated in an adult in good health. The chain joins TRBV9 to TRBJ1-2; D gene uncertain. DNA of the CDR3: TGTGCCAGCAGCCAAGCAGGCGGAGAATACTATGGCTACACCTTC. Encoded protein: CASSQAGGEYYGYTF.